Listed below are T cell receptor beta chains from one sample, sequenced in a study of blood T cell repertoires in COVID-19. Assay used: immunoSEQ multiplex PCR; TCRdb lists only in-frame clones, some missing. The table includes 200,000 to 250,000 clones, approximately 85% detected once. The sequencing sample was made of peripheral blood. Source of these receptors: a woman older than 75 with COVID-19, enrolled during active disease. Each CDR3 is given with its conserved first and last residue. D genes are given only for firm matches. Some rows have no size entry. The others give once, few or many, or a class for an expanded clone.

size	J	V	D	CDR3	DNA
-	TRBJ1-3	TRBV7-2	TRBD1	CASSPGQGARVYF	TGTGCCAGCAGCCCGGGACAGGGGGCGCGGGTATATTTT
-	TRBJ1-2	TRBV6-5	-	CASSYLAGGYGYTF	TGTGCCAGCAGTTACTTGGCTGGAGGCTATGGCTACACCTTC
-	TRBJ1-5	TRBV19	TRBD1	CASSIPRTGGSQPQHF	TGTGCCAGTAGTATCCCCCGGACAGGGGGGAGCCAGCCCCAGCATTTT
-	TRBJ1-4	TRBV6-5	-	CASSTRTRGGEKLFF	TGTGCCAGCAGTACACGGACACGCGGAGGGGAAAAACTGTTTTTT
-	TRBJ2-7	TRBV11-2	TRBD2	CASRYLAGDQHEQYF	TGTGCCAGCAGATATTTAGCGGGGGACCAACACGAGCAGTACTTC
-	TRBJ1-1	TRBV2	TRBD1	CASSLRQGSEAFF	TGTGCCAGCAGTCTACGACAGGGTTCCGAAGCTTTCTTT
-	TRBJ2-7	TRBV9	-	CASSPGEQYF	TGTGCCAGCAGCCCCGGCGAGCAGTACTTC
-	TRBJ1-4	TRBV5-1	-	CASSSPPGMNEKLFF	TGCGCCAGCAGCTCGCCCCCGGGGATGAATGAAAAACTGTTTTTT
-	TRBJ2-2	TRBV7-8	-	CASSSDSRQPFF	TGTGCCAGCAGCTCCGACAGCCGTCAGCCGTTTTTT
-	TRBJ2-3	TRBV11-3	-	CASSLGGVTDTQYF	TGTGCCAGCAGCTTAGGGGGGGTCACAGATACGCAGTATTTT
-	TRBJ1-4	TRBV25-1	TRBD1	CASSPFSGGGNEKLFF	TGTGCCAGCAGTCCATTTTCAGGGGGCGGTAATGAAAAACTGTTTTTT
-	TRBJ1-4	TRBV5-1	-	CASSSLPTSSATNEKLFF	TGCGCCAGCAGCTCCTTACCCACGTCAAGCGCAACTAATGAAAAACTGTTTTTT
-	TRBJ2-7	TRBV5-6	-	CASSLERQSYSYEQYF	TGTGCCAGCAGCTTGGAGAGACAGAGCTACTCCTACGAGCAGTACTTC
-	TRBJ2-7	TRBV5-1	-	CASSSQGSGYEQYF	TGCGCCAGCAGCTCACAGGGATCGGGCTACGAGCAGTACTTC
-	TRBJ1-2	TRBV7-9	-	CASSLSGGSRGYTF	TGTGCCAGCAGCTTATCTGGGGGGTCCAGGGGCTACACCTTC
-	TRBJ2-5	TRBV3-1/TRBV3-2	-	CASSHGGLETQYF	TGTGCCAGCAGCCATGGTGGCCTAGAGACCCAGTACTTC
few	TRBJ1-6	TRBV7-2	-	CASSGGAGYSPLHF	TGTGCCAGCAGCGGGGGGGCAGGTTATTCACCCCTCCACTTT
-	TRBJ1-5	TRBV2	-	CASSGTDQPQHF	TGTGCCAGCAGTGGGACAGATCAGCCCCAGCATTTT
-	TRBJ1-2	TRBV9	-	CASSVDARGRDGYTF	TGTGCCAGCAGCGTAGACGCCAGGGGAAGAGATGGCTACACCTTC
once	TRBJ1-2	TRBV6-4	-	CASSPEGNYGYTF	TGTGCCAGCAGCCCGGAGGGGAACTATGGCTACACCTTC
-	TRBJ2-3	TRBV12-2	-	CASRLVGSPLRTDASTDTQYF	TGTGCAAGTCGCTTAGTCGGTTCTCCCCTTCGGACAGACGCTAGCACAGATACGCAGTATTTT
-	TRBJ1-5	TRBV7-9	TRBD1	CASSEGQGKGNNQPQHF	TGTGCCAGCAGCGAAGGACAGGGGAAGGGAAACAATCAGCCCCAGCATTTT
-	TRBJ1-5	TRBV5-1	-	CASSLTGSDQPQHF	TGCGCCAGCAGCTTGACAGGGTCGGATCAGCCCCAGCATTTT
-	TRBJ1-2	TRBV6-5	-	CASSFNTQQASSF	TGTGCCAGCAGTTTCAACACTCAGCAGGCAAGCTCCTTC
-	TRBJ1-2	TRBV5-8	-	CASSFSGVGGYTF	TGTGCCAGCAGCTTTTCGGGGGTTGGTGGCTACACCTTC
-	TRBJ2-3	TRBV5-4	TRBD1	CASSLGTGNTDTQYF	TGTGCCAGCAGCTTGGGGACAGGGAACACAGATACGCAGTATTTT
-	TRBJ1-4	TRBV5-8	-	CASSLVIAGAHEKLFF	TGTGCCAGCAGCTTGGTCATAGCAGGGGCGCATGAAAAACTGTTTTTT
-	TRBJ1-6	TRBV20-1	-	CSASELGSPLHF	TGCAGTGCTAGTGAGCTCGGTTCACCCCTCCACTTT